This T cell receptor (beta chain) was recovered during a study of blood T cell repertoires in COVID-19. In the study overall: PBMCs, B-cell-depleted T cells, or T cells provided the cDNA or gDNA that made up the material.

This table comes from immunoSEQ multiplex PCR, and its TCRdb copy is limited to in-frame clones, with some not included. The table includes more than 400,000 clones, 70% to 90% detected once. The germline CDR1 and CDR2 sequences are SGHRS and YFSETQ. V shed 0 bases and J shed 0 bases, with 9 bases lying between them. CDR3 size: 15 residues. The rearrangement joins TRBV5-1 to TRBJ1-1; D gene uncertain. Specimen: peripheral blood. This TCR derives from a human donor in a cohort sampled during active COVID-19. The CDR3 is CASSLGFQVNTEAFF. CDR3 DNA sequence: TGCGCCAGCAGCTTGGGTTTTCAGGTGAACACTGAAGCTTTCTTT.